The rows below give T cell receptor beta chains drawn from one sample of a study of blood T cell repertoires in COVID-19. Generated by immunoSEQ multiplex PCR, the TCRdb table keeps only in-frame clones and is missing some. Of approximately 70,000 clones in the sample, around 92% were seen once. What was sequenced was peripheral blood. Receptors were obtained from a human donor with active COVID-19. The donor label of this sample is uncertain. CDR3s include the opening cysteine and the closing phenylalanine or tryptophan. Each record gives: clone size, J gene, V gene, CDR3 length, CDR3 protein. Clone size is given for some rows only: seen once, a few or many times, or a class if the clone is expanded.

clone_size: NA
j_call: TRBJ2-2
v_call: TRBV5-1
cdr3_length: 17
cdr3_aa: CASSPQGGTRGTGELFF

clone_size: NA
j_call: TRBJ2-3
v_call: TRBV21-1
cdr3_length: 15
cdr3_aa: CASRNLGSGSDTQYF

clone_size: once
j_call: TRBJ2-7
v_call: TRBV7-9
cdr3_length: 18
cdr3_aa: CASSALGARAGGRSEQYF

clone_size: NA
j_call: TRBJ2-3
v_call: TRBV27
cdr3_length: 18
cdr3_aa: CASSLGSGLAGFTDTQYF

clone_size: NA
j_call: TRBJ2-1
v_call: TRBV20-1
cdr3_length: 14
cdr3_aa: CSASGASSYNEQFF

clone_size: NA
j_call: TRBJ1-1
v_call: TRBV7-2
cdr3_length: 16
cdr3_aa: CASSLAWGQGYTEAFF

clone_size: NA
j_call: TRBJ2-7
v_call: TRBV4-3
cdr3_length: 13
cdr3_aa: CASSQEGDYEQYF

clone_size: NA
j_call: TRBJ2-4
v_call: TRBV7-2
cdr3_length: 16
cdr3_aa: CASSFSGGTGQNIQYF

clone_size: NA
j_call: TRBJ1-6
v_call: TRBV30
cdr3_length: 12
cdr3_aa: CAWKAENSPLHF

clone_size: few
j_call: TRBJ2-2
v_call: TRBV11-2
cdr3_length: 14
cdr3_aa: CASTNRGETGELFF

clone_size: NA
j_call: TRBJ1-2
v_call: TRBV4-2
cdr3_length: 17
cdr3_aa: CASSRGPDVTVGYGYTF

clone_size: once
j_call: TRBJ1-5
v_call: TRBV10-3
cdr3_length: 12
cdr3_aa: CAISDPGTGKHF

clone_size: once
j_call: TRBJ2-7
v_call: TRBV28
cdr3_length: 15
cdr3_aa: CASSLRLAASYEQYF

clone_size: NA
j_call: TRBJ2-7
v_call: TRBV4-1
cdr3_length: 16
cdr3_aa: CASSQSLGTGSYEQYF

clone_size: NA
j_call: TRBJ2-2
v_call: TRBV5-1
cdr3_length: 16
cdr3_aa: CASRRSGTEGTGELFF

clone_size: NA
j_call: TRBJ2-7
v_call: TRBV27
cdr3_length: 15
cdr3_aa: CASSPQGEIIYEQYF

clone_size: few
j_call: TRBJ2-3
v_call: TRBV28
cdr3_length: 18
cdr3_aa: CASSTFGTTISPTDTQYF

clone_size: NA
j_call: TRBJ2-7
v_call: TRBV12-5
cdr3_length: 16
cdr3_aa: CASGSHRGTVSYEQYF

clone_size: once
j_call: TRBJ1-1
v_call: TRBV25-1
cdr3_length: 13
cdr3_aa: CASSVRGSDEAFF

clone_size: NA
j_call: TRBJ1-2
v_call: TRBV5-4
cdr3_length: 15
cdr3_aa: CASSLLTGGNYGYTF

clone_size: NA
j_call: TRBJ2-1
v_call: TRBV7-2
cdr3_length: 16
cdr3_aa: CASSTGGTSGRIEQFF

clone_size: NA
j_call: TRBJ2-7
v_call: TRBV10-1
cdr3_length: 14
cdr3_aa: CASSAGGLSYEQYF

clone_size: NA
j_call: TRBJ2-7
v_call: TRBV28
cdr3_length: 15
cdr3_aa: CASSSTGGHVEEQYF

clone_size: once
j_call: TRBJ1-5
v_call: TRBV19
cdr3_length: 14
cdr3_aa: CASSMDRGDQPQHF

clone_size: NA
j_call: TRBJ2-5
v_call: TRBV5-1
cdr3_length: 15
cdr3_aa: CASSLGTSGGETQYF

clone_size: NA
j_call: TRBJ1-1
v_call: TRBV7-8
cdr3_length: 13
cdr3_aa: CASNPRDSPEAFF

clone_size: NA
j_call: TRBJ2-7
v_call: TRBV5-8
cdr3_length: 16
cdr3_aa: CASSLTLSTATYEQYF

clone_size: NA
j_call: TRBJ2-1
v_call: TRBV7-2
cdr3_length: 16
cdr3_aa: CASSGPGTINYNEQFF

clone_size: NA
j_call: TRBJ2-3
v_call: TRBV4-3
cdr3_length: 15
cdr3_aa: CASSQTSGRGDTQYF

clone_size: NA
j_call: TRBJ1-3
v_call: TRBV6-5
cdr3_length: 12
cdr3_aa: CASRRLGDTIYF

clone_size: NA
j_call: TRBJ1-5
v_call: TRBV18
cdr3_length: 16
cdr3_aa: CASSSTGGLSGQPQHF

clone_size: NA
j_call: TRBJ2-2
v_call: TRBV19
cdr3_length: 14
cdr3_aa: CASSPVLATGELFF

clone_size: NA
j_call: TRBJ1-3
v_call: TRBV5-6
cdr3_length: 12
cdr3_aa: CASTQGTGTIYF

clone_size: once
j_call: TRBJ1-1
v_call: TRBV12-3/TRBV12-4
cdr3_length: 12
cdr3_aa: CASSLMNIEAFF

clone_size: NA
j_call: TRBJ1-1
v_call: TRBV5-1
cdr3_length: 13
cdr3_aa: CASSTTEFTEAFF

clone_size: NA
j_call: TRBJ2-1
v_call: TRBV6-2/TRBV6-3
cdr3_length: 15
cdr3_aa: CASSNGLAGGDEQFF

clone_size: NA
j_call: TRBJ2-2
v_call: TRBV9
cdr3_length: 14
cdr3_aa: CASSAGWVTGELFF

clone_size: NA
j_call: TRBJ2-7
v_call: TRBV27
cdr3_length: 14
cdr3_aa: CASRMGRGLNEQYF

clone_size: NA
j_call: TRBJ2-3
v_call: TRBV5-1
cdr3_length: 17
cdr3_aa: CASSPGLAGGITDTQYF

clone_size: NA
j_call: TRBJ2-7
v_call: TRBV25-1
cdr3_length: 13
cdr3_aa: CASSQGNSYEQYF

clone_size: NA
j_call: TRBJ2-1
v_call: TRBV24-1
cdr3_length: 17
cdr3_aa: CATSDYKPGLVWGEQFF

clone_size: once
j_call: TRBJ2-7
v_call: TRBV28
cdr3_length: 15
cdr3_aa: CASSLGGGPLWEQYF

clone_size: NA
j_call: TRBJ2-7
v_call: TRBV2
cdr3_length: 13
cdr3_aa: CASSGGGSHEQYF

clone_size: NA
j_call: TRBJ2-1
v_call: TRBV4-3
cdr3_length: 16
cdr3_aa: CASSQDREGAYNEQFF

clone_size: NA
j_call: TRBJ2-1
v_call: TRBV28
cdr3_length: 14
cdr3_aa: CASSLPSGRVEQFF

clone_size: NA
j_call: TRBJ2-6
v_call: TRBV29-1
cdr3_length: 17
cdr3_aa: CSVQAGPSATGANVLTF

clone_size: NA
j_call: TRBJ2-7
v_call: TRBV12-3/TRBV12-4
cdr3_length: 13
cdr3_aa: CASSPPGSYEQYF

clone_size: NA
j_call: TRBJ2-1
v_call: TRBV28
cdr3_length: 19
cdr3_aa: CASSSGLAGGPIPYNEQFF

clone_size: NA
j_call: TRBJ2-3
v_call: TRBV4-3
cdr3_length: 16
cdr3_aa: CASSRNALGGTDTQYF

clone_size: NA
j_call: TRBJ1-5
v_call: TRBV28
cdr3_length: 13
cdr3_aa: CASGQGLSQPQHF

clone_size: NA
j_call: TRBJ1-2
v_call: TRBV9
cdr3_length: 11
cdr3_aa: CASSVGGGYTF